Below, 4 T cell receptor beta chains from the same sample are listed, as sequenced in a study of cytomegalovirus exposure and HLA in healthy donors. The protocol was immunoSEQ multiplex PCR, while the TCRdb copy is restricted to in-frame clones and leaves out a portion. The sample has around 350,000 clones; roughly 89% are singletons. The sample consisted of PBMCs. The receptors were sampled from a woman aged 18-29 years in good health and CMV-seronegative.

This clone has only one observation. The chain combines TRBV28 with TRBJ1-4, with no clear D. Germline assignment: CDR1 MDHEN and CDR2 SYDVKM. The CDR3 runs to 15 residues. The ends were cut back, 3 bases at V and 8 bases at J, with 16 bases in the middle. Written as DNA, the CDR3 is TGTGCCAGCAGTTTGGGAGGAGAAGTGGAGGAAAAACTGTTTTTT. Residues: CASSLGGEVEEKLFF.

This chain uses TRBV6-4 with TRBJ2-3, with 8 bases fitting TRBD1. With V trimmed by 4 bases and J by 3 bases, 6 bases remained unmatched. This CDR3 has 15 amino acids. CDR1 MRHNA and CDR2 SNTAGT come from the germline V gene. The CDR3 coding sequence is TGTGCCAGCAGTGTACAGGGGGAAGTTACAGATACGCAGTATTTT. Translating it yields CASSVQGEVTDTQYF.

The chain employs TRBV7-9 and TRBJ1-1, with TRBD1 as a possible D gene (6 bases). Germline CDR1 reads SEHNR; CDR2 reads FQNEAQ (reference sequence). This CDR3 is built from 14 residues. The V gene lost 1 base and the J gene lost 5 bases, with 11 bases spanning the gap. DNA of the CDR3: TGTGCCAGCAGCTTAGAGGGGGGGTCAACTGAAGCTTTCTTT. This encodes CASSLEGGSTEAFF.

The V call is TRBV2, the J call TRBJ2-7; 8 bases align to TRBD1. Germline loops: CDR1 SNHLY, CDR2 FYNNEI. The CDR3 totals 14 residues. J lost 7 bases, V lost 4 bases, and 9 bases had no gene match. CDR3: CASSVGRGQREQYF. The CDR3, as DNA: TGTGCCAGCAGTGTCGGCAGGGGGCAGCGGGAGCAGTACTTC.